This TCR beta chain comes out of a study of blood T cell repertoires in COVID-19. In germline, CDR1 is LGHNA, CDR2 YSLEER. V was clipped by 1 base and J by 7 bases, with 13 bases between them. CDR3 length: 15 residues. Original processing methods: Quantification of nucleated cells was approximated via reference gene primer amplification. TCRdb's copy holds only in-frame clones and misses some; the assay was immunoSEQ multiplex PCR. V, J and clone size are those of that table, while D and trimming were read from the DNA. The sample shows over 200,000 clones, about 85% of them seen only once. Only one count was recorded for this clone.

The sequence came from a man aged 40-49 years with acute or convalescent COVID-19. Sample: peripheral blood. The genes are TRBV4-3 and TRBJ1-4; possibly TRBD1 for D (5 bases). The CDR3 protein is CASSQVIRAPEKLFF. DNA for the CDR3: TGCGCCAGCAGCCAAGTAATCAGGGCACCTGAAAAACTGTTTTTT.